The rows below give T cell receptor beta chains drawn from one sample of a study of blood T cell repertoires in COVID-19. Assay used: immunoSEQ multiplex PCR; TCRdb lists only in-frame clones, some missing. In the table there are approximately 190,000 clones, about 88% of which are singletons. The sample was peripheral blood. Receptors were obtained from a woman in her 40s who had recovered from COVID-19. Each CDR3 is given with its conserved first and last residue. A D gene is named only where the DNA matches it firmly. A clone size is listed for some rows: how often the clone was seen (once, few, many), or a class if it is expanded.

length: 16; J: TRBJ2-2; V: TRBV19; D: TRBD1; size: .; DNA: TGTGCCAGTAGTGGGGACAGGGGGCGAGAGACCGGGGAGCTGTTTTTT; CDR3: CASSGDRGRETGELFF
length: 15; J: TRBJ1-3; V: TRBV27; D: TRBD1; size: .; DNA: TGTGCCAGCAGTAGATTACCGGGACAGCTAAACACCATATATTTT; CDR3: CASSRLPGQLNTIYF
length: 14; J: TRBJ2-7; V: TRBV7-8; D: .; size: .; DNA: TGTGCCAGCAGCTTAGAAACTAGCTTCTACGAGCAGTACTTC; CDR3: CASSLETSFYEQYF
length: 15; J: TRBJ2-7; V: TRBV6-5; D: TRBD1; size: once; DNA: TGTGCCAGCAGTTCAACGGGACAGGGCCACTACGAGCAGTACTTC; CDR3: CASSSTGQGHYEQYF
length: 16; J: TRBJ2-3; V: TRBV28; D: TRBD2; size: .; DNA: TGTGCCAGAGCCTTAGCGGGAGCTGAAGGCACAGATACGCAGTATTTT; CDR3: CARALAGAEGTDTQYF
length: 15; J: TRBJ2-2; V: TRBV6-5; D: TRBD1; size: .; DNA: TGTGCCAGCAGGCGCGGGACAGGGGCTACCGGGGAGCTGTTTTTT; CDR3: CASRRGTGATGELFF
length: 12; J: TRBJ2-3; V: TRBV6-1; D: .; size: .; DNA: TGTGCCAGCAGTGAATCCGCCTTACGGTCGTATTTT; CDR3: CASSESALRSYF
length: 18; J: TRBJ2-3; V: TRBV4-2; D: TRBD2; size: .; DNA: TGTGCCAGCAGCCAAGCTGCCGGGACTAGCGGAATCACAGATACGCAGTATTTT; CDR3: CASSQAAGTSGITDTQYF
length: 15; J: TRBJ1-1; V: TRBV6-5; D: .; size: .; DNA: TGTGCCAGCAGTTATCCGGGATCGGCAAACACTGAAGCTTTCTTT; CDR3: CASSYPGSANTEAFF
length: 11; J: TRBJ2-5; V: TRBV30; D: .; size: .; DNA: TGTGCCTGGAGTCCGAGGGAGACCCAGTACTTC; CDR3: CAWSPRETQYF
length: 19; J: TRBJ2-2; V: TRBV10-3; D: TRBD1; size: .; DNA: TGTGCCATCAGGCCGGGACAGGGGGCTGAGTTCGCGAACACCGGGGAGCTGTTTTTT; CDR3: CAIRPGQGAEFANTGELFF
length: 14; J: TRBJ2-3; V: TRBV2; D: TRBD2; size: .; DNA: TGTGCCAGCGCCCGAACAGCGGGAAGAGATACGCAGTATTTT; CDR3: CASARTAGRDTQYF
length: 14; J: TRBJ1-5; V: TRBV6-5; D: .; size: .; DNA: TGTGCCAGCACTCCGGGGACTTCATCTCAGCCCCAGCATTTT; CDR3: CASTPGTSSQPQHF
length: 14; J: TRBJ1-2; V: TRBV29-1; D: .; size: .; DNA: TGCAGCGTTGACTCCCCTGGCCGGGACTATGGCTACACCTTC; CDR3: CSVDSPGRDYGYTF
length: 16; J: TRBJ2-3; V: TRBV28; D: TRBD2; size: .; DNA: TGTGCCAGCAGTTTCCCCAGCGGGAGGGCTGGGGATACGCAGTATTTT; CDR3: CASSFPSGRAGDTQYF
length: 15; J: TRBJ2-7; V: TRBV5-5; D: TRBD1; size: .; DNA: TGTGCCAGCAGCTTGGTCCTCGGGACAGCCTACGAGCAGTACTTC; CDR3: CASSLVLGTAYEQYF
length: 14; J: TRBJ2-7; V: TRBV27; D: TRBD2; size: .; DNA: TGTGCCAGCAGCCCCGGGACTAGCGGATACGAGCAGTACTTC; CDR3: CASSPGTSGYEQYF
length: 14; J: TRBJ2-1; V: TRBV2; D: TRBD1; size: .; DNA: TGTGCCAGCAGGTCAGACAGGGTGGGGAATGAGCAGTTCTTC; CDR3: CASRSDRVGNEQFF
length: 11; J: TRBJ1-6; V: TRBV28; D: .; size: .; DNA: TGTGCCAGCAGTTTTGGGCAGTCCACCCACTTT; CDR3: CASSFGQSTHF
length: 16; J: TRBJ2-5; V: TRBV7-6; D: .; size: .; DNA: TGTGCCAGCAGCTTAGTAGGAAGGCGGGGCCAAGAGACCCAGTACTTC; CDR3: CASSLVGRRGQETQYF
length: 14; J: TRBJ2-3; V: TRBV13; D: .; size: .; DNA: TGTGCCAGCAGCCTGGACATTAGCACAGATACGCAGTATTTT; CDR3: CASSLDISTDTQYF
length: 15; J: TRBJ2-1; V: TRBV9; D: TRBD1; size: .; DNA: TGTGCCAGCAACATTTTCGGGACAGGGTCCAATGAGCAGTTCTTC; CDR3: CASNIFGTGSNEQFF
length: 15; J: TRBJ2-3; V: TRBV7-7; D: .; size: .; DNA: TGTGCCAGCAGCCCTGGACAGCTAAACACAGATACGCAGTATTTT; CDR3: CASSPGQLNTDTQYF
length: 14; J: TRBJ2-7; V: TRBV7-6; D: TRBD1; size: .; DNA: TGTGCCAGCAGCTTGGGGGACAGCCCCTACGAGCAGTACTTC; CDR3: CASSLGDSPYEQYF
length: 16; J: TRBJ1-5; V: TRBV5-1; D: TRBD1; size: .; DNA: TGCGCCAGCAGCATTTCCACCGGGACAGTTAATCAGCCCCAGCATTTT; CDR3: CASSISTGTVNQPQHF
length: 16; J: TRBJ2-1; V: TRBV29-1; D: .; size: .; DNA: TGCAGCGCCGTGCCCACGGGGGTGCGCTCCTGGAATGAGCAGTTCTTC; CDR3: CSAVPTGVRSWNEQFF
length: 16; J: TRBJ2-7; V: TRBV23-1; D: TRBD1; size: .; DNA: TGCGCCAGCAGTCTCGGCAGGGGGCTAGGGGCCTACGAGCAGTACTTC; CDR3: CASSLGRGLGAYEQYF
length: 16; J: TRBJ2-7; V: TRBV4-2; D: TRBD2; size: few; DNA: TGTGCCAGCAGCCTATTAGGACTAGCGGGAGAGGGCGAGCAGTACTTC; CDR3: CASSLLGLAGEGEQYF
length: 16; J: TRBJ2-2; V: TRBV9; D: .; size: .; DNA: TGTGCCAGCAGCCCCGAACCGGGACTGAACACCGGGGAGCTGTTTTTT; CDR3: CASSPEPGLNTGELFF